Shown below are 5 T cell receptor beta chains from a single sample sequenced in a study of T cells in Graves' hyperthyroidism and ophthalmopathy. RNA transcripts were the template for amplifying TCR beta CDR3 regions. The HTBI primer set drove a first-round RT-PCR of the TCR CDR3. TCRdb reprocessed the multiplex PCR reads via MiXCR and lists one record per CDR3 protein. The table lists hundreds of thousands of distinct CDR3 sequences, roughly 15% of them singletons. Sequenced sample: blood. These receptors were collected from a young woman with Graves' ophthalmopathy.

The V gene is TRBV28, the J gene TRBJ1-2; 7 positions match TRBD1. The CDR3 extends over 13 amino acids. The J segment lost 8 bases and the V segment lost 2 bases, leaving 5 bases of the junction unmatched. Germline-derived CDR1 and CDR2 are MDHEN and SYDVKM. The CDR3 protein is CASSLRAGGGYTF. The CDR3 DNA follows: TGTGCCAGCAGTTTAAGGGCAGGGGGAGGCTACACCTTC.

The V gene is TRBV29-1, the J gene TRBJ2-1, with 15 bases identical to TRBD2. CDR1 is SQVTM, CDR2 ANQGSEA, per germline. V lost 6 bases to trimming and J lost 5 bases; unmatched junction nucleotides: 14. The CDR3 length is 18 residues. The CDR3 protein is CSVSYPGTSGGYHNEQFF. The CDR3 DNA sequence: TGCAGCGTCTCCTACCCCGGGACTAGCGGGGGGTATCACAATGAGCAGTTCTTC.

This clonotype occurred many times. J is TRBJ1-3 and V is TRBV2; D unclear. The CDR3 has 15 residues. Trimming removed 4 bases at V and 0 bases at J, with 10 bases between. Germline CDR1 reads SNHLY; CDR2 reads FYNNEI. The CDR3 DNA reads as TGTGCCAGCAGTGCGGTGGATCTCTCTGGAAACACCATATATTTT. Encoded protein: CASSAVDLSGNTIYF.

This clonotype was counted ten times or more. The chain recombines TRBV3-1 with TRBJ1-1; D unclear. Germline CDR1 LGHDT, CDR2 YNNKEL (reference sequence). This CDR3 contains 15 residues. V was clipped by 3 bases and J by 0 bases, with 11 bases between them. CDR3 DNA sequence: TGTGCCAGCAGCCATTGGCCAGGCATGAACACTGAAGCTTTCTTT. Translating gives CASSHWPGMNTEAFF.

The V and J genes are TRBV29-1 and TRBJ2-1; unclear D gene. Trimming removed 0 bases from V and 6 bases from J, with 9 bases in between. The germline V gene has CDR1 SQVTM and CDR2 ANQGSEA. The CDR3 loop spans 13 amino acids. Written as DNA, the CDR3 is TGCAGCGTTGAAGATTCGACCACCAATGAGCAGTTCTTC. It encodes CSVEDSTTNEQFF.